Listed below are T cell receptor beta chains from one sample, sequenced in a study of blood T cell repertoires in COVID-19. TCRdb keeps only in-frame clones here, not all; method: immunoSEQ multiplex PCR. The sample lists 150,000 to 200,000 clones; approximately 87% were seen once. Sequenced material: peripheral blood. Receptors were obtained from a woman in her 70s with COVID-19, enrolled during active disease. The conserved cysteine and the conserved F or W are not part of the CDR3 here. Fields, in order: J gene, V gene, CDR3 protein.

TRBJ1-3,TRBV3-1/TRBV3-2,ASSQGGGSGNTIY
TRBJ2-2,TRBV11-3,ASSPRTSGKGELF
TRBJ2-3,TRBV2,ATHGVGFDTQY
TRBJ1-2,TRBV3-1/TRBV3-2,ASSQDAGDGGYT
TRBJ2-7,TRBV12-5,ASAPLPGGEQY
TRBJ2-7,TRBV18,ASSMGQGYEQY
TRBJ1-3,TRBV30,AWSPKTSRISGNTIY
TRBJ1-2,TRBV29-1,SVSQGRYGYT
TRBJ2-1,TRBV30,ACSGQGANEQF
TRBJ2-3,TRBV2,ASSEVSFTDTQY
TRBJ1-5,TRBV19,ASSIHGRDQPQH
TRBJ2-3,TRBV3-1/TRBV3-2,ASSQFGQGTDTQY
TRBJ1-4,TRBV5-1,ASSLKGGLTV
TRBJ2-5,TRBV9,ASSGWEQETQY
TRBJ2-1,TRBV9,ASSGLGSGRFNEQF
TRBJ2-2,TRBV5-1,ASSLVGSRNTGELF
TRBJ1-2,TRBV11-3,ASSLDLTRRGHYGYT
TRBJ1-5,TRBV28,ASTSGAGNQPQH
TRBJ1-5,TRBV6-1,ASSGPGGRNSNQPQH
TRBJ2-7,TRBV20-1,SASSSGRADEQY
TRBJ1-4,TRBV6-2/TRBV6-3,ASSYQGAVDEKLF
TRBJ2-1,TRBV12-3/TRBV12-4,ASQEGNEQF
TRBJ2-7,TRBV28,ASSTGFYEQY
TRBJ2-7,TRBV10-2,ASIGGGTYEQY
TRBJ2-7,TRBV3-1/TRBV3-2,ASSPRAPYEQY
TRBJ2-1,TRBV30,AWSSGRAGEQF
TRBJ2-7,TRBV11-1,ASSSDSREGYEQY